This TCR beta chain was sequenced during a study of monozygotic twins with inflammatory bowel disease. Regarding the study as a whole: No distinction between different T cell subtypes was possible.

The germline V gene encodes CDR1 MNHNY and CDR2 SVGAGI (reference sequence). CDR3 length: 13 residues. From the 5' RACE reads, TCRdb lists one entry per CDR3 protein and no DNA. This table lists 350,000 to 400,000 distinct CDR3 sequences. Concerning this clonotype: Its antigen is still unknown.

Sequenced material: blood. The chain recombines TRBV6-6 with TRBJ2-1. The origin of this receptor is a human donor with ulcerative colitis or Crohn's disease, or a healthy co-twin of an affected twin (not recorded which). The CDR3 protein is CASSNRDYNEQFF.